This T cell receptor (beta chain) was recorded in a study of cytomegalovirus exposure and HLA in healthy donors. Samples came from healthy bone marrow donors. For this clone: Its antigen is undetermined.

CDR3 length: 14 residues. The V end lost 1 base, the J end lost 2 bases, and 9 bases lay between the germline ends. CDR1 is SGHDT and CDR2 is YYEEEE in the germline V gene. Researchers ran the PCR with 60 Vbeta and 13 Jbeta primers. The protocol was immunoSEQ multiplex PCR, while the TCRdb copy is restricted to in-frame clones and leaves out a portion. In all, the sample yields about 150,000 clones. Study-wide findings and caveats: The study designated 150 to 200 TCR beta chains cytomegalovirus-associated. In an earlier analysis, in 540 or so donors, most V segments appeared productive either ~87% or ~30% of the time.

The source material was PBMCs. This clonotype was sampled from a woman in her forties or fifties in good health and CMV-seronegative. V and J are TRBV5-6 and TRBJ1-2; D call uncertain. This CDR3 reads CASSLFAENYGYTF. For the CDR3, the DNA is TGTGCCAGCAGCTTGTTCGCGGAAAACTATGGCTACACCTTC. Together with reference TRBV5-6 and TRBJ1-2, the CDR3 gives the full variable domain: DAGVTQSPTHLIKTRGQQVTLRCSPKSGHDTVSWYQQALGQGPQFIFQYYEEEERQRGNFPDRFSGHQFPNYSSELNVNALLLGDSALYLCASSLFAENYGYTFGSGTRLTVV.